The clone carrying this TCR beta chain came up a few times. This specimen comes from a study of patients and donors after allogeneic stem cell transplantation. Germline V gene data show CDR1 as SGHRS and CDR2 as YFSETQ. Trimming pared 4 bases from V and 5 bases from J, leaving 15 bases between. The CDR3 contains 14 residues. TCRdb called the RT-PCR reads again in MiXCR, with one record for every CDR3 protein. The sample records 20,000 to 30,000 distinct CDR3 sequences, around 40% being singletons. The sample was blood, either unsorted or a sorted T cell fraction (not recorded which). The sequence came from a human donor who was either an allogeneic HSCT recipient or a stem cell or donor lymphocyte infusion donor (not recorded which). It is not recorded whose cells these are; they may come from a transplant donor. This chain uses TRBV5-1 with TRBJ1-2, with D unclear. The CDR3 is CASSPPWGIYGYTF. CDR3 nucleotides: TGCGCCAGCAGCCCCCCCTGGGGAATATATGGCTACACCTTC. Complete variable domain (other parts from reference TRBV5-1 and TRBJ1-2): KAGVTQTPRYLIKTRGQQVTLSCSPISGHRSVSWYQQTPGQGLQFLFEYFSETQRNKGNFPGRFSGRQFSNSRSEMNVSTLELGDSALYLCASSPPWGIYGYTFGSGTRLTVV.